Each of the 3 T cell receptor beta chains below was sequenced from the same sample in a study of blood T cell repertoires in COVID-19. Only in-frame clones appear in the TCRdb table, and some are missing; sequencing was by immunoSEQ multiplex PCR. The table lists under 200,000 clones, 70% to 85% of them singletons. Sequenced material: peripheral blood. These receptors were taken from an elderly woman with acute or convalescent COVID-19.

The rearrangement uses TRBV5-1 and TRBJ1-1; 7 nucleotides align to TRBD1. CDR1 is SGHRS, CDR2 YFSETQ, per germline. This CDR3 comprises 15 residues. V trimming: 3 bases; J trimming: 4 bases; junction bases outside the gene matches: 9. The CDR3 DNA is TGCGCCAGCAGCTCCCTTAGACAGGGAGGCACTGAAGCTTTCTTT. Translated, it gives CASSSLRQGGTEAFF.

The chain carries TRBV18 and TRBJ1-1; no firm D call. The CDR3 consists of 13 residues. Looked up from germline, CDR1 is KGHSH and CDR2 is LQKENI. Trimming took 4 bases from V and 0 from J, leaving 6 bases between them. The CDR3 here is CASSLEMNTEAFF. CDR3 nucleotide sequence: TGTGCCAGCTCACTCGAGATGAACACTGAAGCTTTCTTT.

The chain links TRBV10-3 to TRBJ1-2, with TRBD1 matching over 7 bases. Germline V CDR1 and CDR2: ENHRY, SYGVKD. V gave up 1 base and J gave up 8 bases; unmatched junction bases: 10. This CDR3 region has 15 residues. In nucleotides, the CDR3 is TGTGCCATCAGTGAGTTAAATACAGGGGAAGGCGGCTACACCTTC. It translates to CAISELNTGEGGYTF.